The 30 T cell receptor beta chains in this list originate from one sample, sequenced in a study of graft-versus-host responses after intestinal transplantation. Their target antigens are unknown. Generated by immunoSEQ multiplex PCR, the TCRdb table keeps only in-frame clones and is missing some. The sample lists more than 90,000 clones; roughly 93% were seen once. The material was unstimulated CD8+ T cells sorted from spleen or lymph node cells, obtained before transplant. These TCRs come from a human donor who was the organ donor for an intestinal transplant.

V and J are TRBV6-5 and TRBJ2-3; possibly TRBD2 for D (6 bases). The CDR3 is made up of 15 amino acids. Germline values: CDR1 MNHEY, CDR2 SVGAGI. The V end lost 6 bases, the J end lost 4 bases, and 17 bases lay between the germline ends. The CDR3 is CASSTLLAESDTQYF. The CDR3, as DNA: TGTGCCAGCAGCACGTTACTAGCCGAGTCAGATACGCAGTATTTT.

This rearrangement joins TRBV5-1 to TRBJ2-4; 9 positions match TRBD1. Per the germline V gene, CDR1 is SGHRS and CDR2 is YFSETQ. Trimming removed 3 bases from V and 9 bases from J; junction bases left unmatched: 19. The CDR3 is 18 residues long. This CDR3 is CASSSDPSGTGKYVIQYF. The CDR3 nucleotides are TGCGCCAGCAGCTCGGACCCATCCGGGACAGGGAAATATGTCATTCAGTACTTC.

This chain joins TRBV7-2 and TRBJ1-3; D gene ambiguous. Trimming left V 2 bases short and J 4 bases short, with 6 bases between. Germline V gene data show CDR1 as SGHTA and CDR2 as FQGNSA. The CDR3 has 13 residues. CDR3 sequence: CASSLWRGNTIYF. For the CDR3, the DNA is TGTGCCAGCAGCTTATGGCGGGGAAACACCATATATTTT.

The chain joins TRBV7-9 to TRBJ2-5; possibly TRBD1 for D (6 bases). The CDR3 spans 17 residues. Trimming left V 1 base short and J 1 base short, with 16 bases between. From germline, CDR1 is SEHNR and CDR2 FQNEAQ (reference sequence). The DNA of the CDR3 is TGTGCCAGCAGCTTAGTATCAGGGGCCCCGATCCAAGAGACCCAGTACTTC. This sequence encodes CASSLVSGAPIQETQYF.

The CDR3, as DNA: TGTGCCAGCAGCTGGACAGGGTACGAGCAGTACTTC. Its translation is CASSWTGYEQYF. The chain employs TRBV7-9 and TRBJ2-7; TRBD1 agrees at 8 bases. Looked up from germline, CDR1 is SEHNR and CDR2 is FQNEAQ (reference sequence). Germline trimming cut 4 bases from V and 4 bases from J; bases unmatched to any gene: 0. The CDR3 consists of 12 residues.

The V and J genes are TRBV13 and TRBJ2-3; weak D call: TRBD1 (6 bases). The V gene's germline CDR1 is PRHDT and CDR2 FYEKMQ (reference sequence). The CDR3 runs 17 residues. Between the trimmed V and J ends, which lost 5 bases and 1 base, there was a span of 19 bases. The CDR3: CASSPPPDSLCTDTQYF. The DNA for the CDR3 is TGTGCCAGCAGCCCACCCCCGGACAGCCTATGCACAGATACGCAGTATTTT.

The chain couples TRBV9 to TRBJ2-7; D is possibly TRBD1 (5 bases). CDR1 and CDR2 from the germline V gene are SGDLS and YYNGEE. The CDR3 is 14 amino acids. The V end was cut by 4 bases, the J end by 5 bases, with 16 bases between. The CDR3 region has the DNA TGTGCCAGCAGCACTAAAGGTGGGGCCCACGAGCAGTACTTC. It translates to CASSTKGGAHEQYF.

The CDR3 coding sequence is TGTGCCAGCAGAGACCTGGGGGTTCCCTCCTACGAGCAGTACTTC. Its translation: CASRDLGVPSYEQYF. V gene TRBV6-1 combines with J gene TRBJ2-7; D may match TRBD1 or TRBD2 (5 bases each). The V and J ends lost 6 bases and 0 bases respectively, with 15 bases between them. The V gene's germline CDR1 is MNHNS and CDR2 SASEGT. The CDR3 has 15 residues.

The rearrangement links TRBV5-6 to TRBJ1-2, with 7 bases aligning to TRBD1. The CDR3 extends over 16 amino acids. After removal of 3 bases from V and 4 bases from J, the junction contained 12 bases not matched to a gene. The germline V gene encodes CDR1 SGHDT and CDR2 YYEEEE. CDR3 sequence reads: CASSSATRQGPYGYTF. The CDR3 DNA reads TGTGCCAGCAGCTCCGCTACAAGACAGGGCCCCTATGGCTACACCTTC.

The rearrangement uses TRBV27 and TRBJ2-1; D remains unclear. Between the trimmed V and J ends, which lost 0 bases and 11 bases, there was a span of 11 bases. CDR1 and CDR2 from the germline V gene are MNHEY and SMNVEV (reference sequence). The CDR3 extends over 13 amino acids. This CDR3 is CASSLSEADKQFF. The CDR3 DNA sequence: TGTGCCAGCAGTTTATCGGAAGCAGACAAGCAGTTCTTC.

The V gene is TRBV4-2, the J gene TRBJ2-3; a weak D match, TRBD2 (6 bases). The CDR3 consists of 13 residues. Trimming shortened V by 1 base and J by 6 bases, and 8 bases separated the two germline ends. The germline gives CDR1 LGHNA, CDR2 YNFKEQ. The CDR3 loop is CASSQVAGDTQYF. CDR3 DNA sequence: TGTGCCAGCAGCCAAGTCGCGGGGGATACGCAGTATTTT.

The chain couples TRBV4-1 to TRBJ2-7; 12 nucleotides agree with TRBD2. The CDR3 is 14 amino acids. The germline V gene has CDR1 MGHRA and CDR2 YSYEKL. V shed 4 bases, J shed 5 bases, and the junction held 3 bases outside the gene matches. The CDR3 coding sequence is TGCGCCAGCAGCCCTAGCGGGAGGGGTCACGAGCAGTACTTC. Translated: CASSPSGRGHEQYF.

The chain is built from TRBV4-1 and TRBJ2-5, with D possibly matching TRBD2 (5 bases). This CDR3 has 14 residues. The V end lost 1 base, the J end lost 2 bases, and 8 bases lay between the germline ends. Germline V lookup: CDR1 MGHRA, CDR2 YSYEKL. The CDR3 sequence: CASSQAGGQETQYF. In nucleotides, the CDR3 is TGCGCCAGCAGCCAAGCAGGCGGGCAAGAGACCCAGTACTTC.

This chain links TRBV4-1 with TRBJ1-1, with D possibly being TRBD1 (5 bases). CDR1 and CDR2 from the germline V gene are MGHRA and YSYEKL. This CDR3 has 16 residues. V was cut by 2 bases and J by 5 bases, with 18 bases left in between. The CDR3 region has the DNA TGCGCCAGCAGCCAAACTCTAAATTTGGGGGTGACTGAAGCTTTCTTT. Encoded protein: CASSQTLNLGVTEAFF.

Here the CDR3 reads CASSDGQPQHF. Here the CDR3 DNA reads TGTGCCAGCAGTGACGGGCAGCCCCAGCATTTT. This sequence joins TRBV2 and TRBJ1-5; D is uncertain. Looked up from germline, CDR1 is SNHLY and CDR2 is FYNNEI. This CDR3 contains 11 residues. Trimming shortened V by 3 bases and J by 7 bases, and 4 bases separated the two germline ends.

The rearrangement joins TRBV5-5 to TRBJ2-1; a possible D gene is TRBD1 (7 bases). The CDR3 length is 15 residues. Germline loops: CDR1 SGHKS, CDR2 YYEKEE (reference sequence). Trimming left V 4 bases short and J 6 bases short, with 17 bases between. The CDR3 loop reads CASSGGTVAFNEQFF. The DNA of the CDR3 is TGTGCCAGCAGCGGGGGGACAGTTGCGTTCAATGAGCAGTTCTTC.

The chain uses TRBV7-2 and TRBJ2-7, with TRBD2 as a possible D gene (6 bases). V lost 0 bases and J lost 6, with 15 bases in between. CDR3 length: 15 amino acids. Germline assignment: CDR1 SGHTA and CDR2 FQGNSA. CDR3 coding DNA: TGTGCCAGCAGCTTAGCGCACGGGAGACCGATCGAGCAGTACTTC. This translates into CASSLAHGRPIEQYF.

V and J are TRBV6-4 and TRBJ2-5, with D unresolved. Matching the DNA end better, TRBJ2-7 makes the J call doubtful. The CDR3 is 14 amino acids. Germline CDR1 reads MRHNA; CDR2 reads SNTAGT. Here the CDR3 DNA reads TGTGCCAGCAGTGACTCCGACTCCGCCTACGAGCAGTACTTC. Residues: CASSDSDSAYEQYF.

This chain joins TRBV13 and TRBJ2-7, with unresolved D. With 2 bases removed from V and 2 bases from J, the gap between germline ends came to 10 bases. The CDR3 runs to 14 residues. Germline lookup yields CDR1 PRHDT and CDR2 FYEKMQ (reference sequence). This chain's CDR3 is CASSLPLSPYEQYF. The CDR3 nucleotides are TGTGCCAGCAGCTTACCTTTATCACCCTACGAGCAGTACTTC.

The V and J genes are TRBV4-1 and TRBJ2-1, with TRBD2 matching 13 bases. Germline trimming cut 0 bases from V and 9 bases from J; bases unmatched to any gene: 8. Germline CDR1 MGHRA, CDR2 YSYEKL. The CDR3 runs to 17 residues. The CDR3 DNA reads TGCGCCAGCAGCCAAGATCTAGGACTAGCGGGAGAGATTGAGCAGTTCTTC. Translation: CASSQDLGLAGEIEQFF.

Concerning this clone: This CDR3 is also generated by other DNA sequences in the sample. This CDR3 reads CASSQEGGSGANVLTF. For the CDR3, the DNA is TGTGCCAGCAGCCAAGAGGGGGGCTCTGGGGCCAACGTCCTGACTTTC. The chain employs TRBV4-2 and TRBJ2-6; D might be TRBD2 (6 bases). Trimming took 0 bases from V and 0 from J, leaving 6 bases between them. The CDR3 totals 16 residues. CDR1 is LGHNA and CDR2 is YNFKEQ in the germline V gene.

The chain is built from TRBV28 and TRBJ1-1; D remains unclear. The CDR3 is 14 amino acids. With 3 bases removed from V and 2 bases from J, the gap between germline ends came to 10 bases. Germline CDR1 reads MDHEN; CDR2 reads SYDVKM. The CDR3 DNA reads TGTGCCAGCAGTTTGGAGACGGGTAACACTGAAGCTTTCTTT. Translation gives CASSLETGNTEAFF.

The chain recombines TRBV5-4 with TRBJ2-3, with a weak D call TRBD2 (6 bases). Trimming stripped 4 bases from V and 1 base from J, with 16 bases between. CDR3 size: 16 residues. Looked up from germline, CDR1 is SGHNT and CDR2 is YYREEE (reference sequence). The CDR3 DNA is TGTGCCAGCAGCGGTCCCTTAAAGCGGGGCACAGATACGCAGTATTTT. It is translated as CASSGPLKRGTDTQYF.

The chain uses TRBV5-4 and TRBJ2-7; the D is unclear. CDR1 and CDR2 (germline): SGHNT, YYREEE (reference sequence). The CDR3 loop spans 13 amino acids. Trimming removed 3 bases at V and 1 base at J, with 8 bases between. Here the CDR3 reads CASSSRDSYEQYF. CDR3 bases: TGTGCCAGCAGCTCTAGGGATTCCTACGAGCAGTACTTC.

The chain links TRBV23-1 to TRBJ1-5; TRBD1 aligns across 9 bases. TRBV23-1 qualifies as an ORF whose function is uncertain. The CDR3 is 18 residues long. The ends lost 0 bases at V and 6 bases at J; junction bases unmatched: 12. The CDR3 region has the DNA TGCGCCAGCAGTCAATCCCCCTCGCCACAGGGGGCCTCTCAGCCCCAGCATTTT. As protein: CASSQSPSPQGASQPQHF.

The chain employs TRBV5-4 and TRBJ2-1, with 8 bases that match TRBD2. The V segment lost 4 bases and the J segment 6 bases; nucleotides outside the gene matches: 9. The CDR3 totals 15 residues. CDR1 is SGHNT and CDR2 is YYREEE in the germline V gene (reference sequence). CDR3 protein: CASSVGWAGGNEQFF. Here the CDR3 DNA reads TGTGCCAGCAGCGTTGGATGGGCGGGAGGCAATGAGCAGTTCTTC.

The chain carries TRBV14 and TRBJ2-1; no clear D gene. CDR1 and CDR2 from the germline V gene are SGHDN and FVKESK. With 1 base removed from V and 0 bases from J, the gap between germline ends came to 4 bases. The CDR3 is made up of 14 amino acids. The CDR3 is CASSQVGSYNEQFF. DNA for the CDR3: TGTGCCAGCAGCCAAGTGGGCTCCTACAATGAGCAGTTCTTC.

The CDR3 loop is CASSISAGVIQQFF. The DNA of the CDR3 is TGTGCCAGTAGCATTTCAGCGGGGGTTATCCAGCAGTTCTTC. The J gene is TRBJ2-1, the V gene TRBV19; 8 positions match TRBD2. V was clipped by 6 bases and J by 11 bases; unmatched bases: 12. The germline V gene encodes CDR1 LNHDA and CDR2 SQIVND (reference sequence). This CDR3 is built from 14 residues. The full variable domain, its missing parts supplied by reference TRBV19 and TRBJ2-1, is DGGITQSPKYLFRKEGQNVTLSCEQNLNHDAMYWYRQDPGQGLRLIYYSQIVNDFQKGDIAEGYSVSREKKESFPLTVTSAQKNPTAFYLCASSISAGVIQQFFGPGTRLTVL.

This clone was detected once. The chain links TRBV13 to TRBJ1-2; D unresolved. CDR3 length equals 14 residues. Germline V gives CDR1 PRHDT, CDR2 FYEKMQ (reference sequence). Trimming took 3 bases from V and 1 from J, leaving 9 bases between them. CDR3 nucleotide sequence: TGTGCCAGCAGCTTCTCAGACAATAACTATGGCTACACCTTC. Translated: CASSFSDNNYGYTF.

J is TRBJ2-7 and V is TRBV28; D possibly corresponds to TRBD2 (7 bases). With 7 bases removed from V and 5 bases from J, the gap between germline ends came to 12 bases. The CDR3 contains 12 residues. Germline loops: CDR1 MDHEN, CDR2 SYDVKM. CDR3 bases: TGTGCCAGCACCCCCGGGGGGCACGAGCAGTACTTC. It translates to CASTPGGHEQYF.